This entry concerns a single T cell receptor beta chain. The antigen is undetermined. The sample is drawn from a study of cytomegalovirus exposure and HLA in healthy donors. Whole-study findings and limits: Listed as cytomegalovirus-associated were roughly 180 TCR beta chains.

Produced via immunoSEQ multiplex PCR; TCRdb's table is partial and in-frame only. The sample lists about 240,000 clones; 70% to 90% were seen once. Per the germline V gene, CDR1 is SGHNT and CDR2 is YENEEA. The CDR3 spans 15 residues. With 5 bases clipped from V and 5 bases from J, the junction kept 7 bases outside the gene matches. What was sequenced was PBMCs. This sequence was found in a woman under 40 in good health and CMV-seropositive. This chain links TRBV11-3 with TRBJ2-1, with TRBD2 matching 9 bases. For the CDR3, the DNA is TGTGCCAGCAGCCTCAAAGGACTAGCGAACAATGAGCAGTTCTTC. It is translated as CASSLKGLANNEQFF.